This TCR beta chain was found in a study of shared clonotypes between healthy human individuals. Study-level information: Per-donor plates numbered three CD4 naive, three CD4 memory, two CD8 naive and one CD8 memory. Study outcomes and limitations: It was observed that 4% to 6% of naive CD4 clonotypes were shared across several donors.

Germline CDR1 and CDR2: SGHAT and FQNNGV. This CDR3 has 16 residues. V shed 1 base, J shed 7 bases, and the junction held 10 bases outside the gene matches. Points on this clone: Its specificity is unknown.

Terminally differentiated effector memory CD45RA+ cells were excluded by CCR7 positive selection of CD45RO-negative cells. Some clones are missing from TCRdb's copy, which holds only in-frame ones; the method was immunoSEQ multiplex PCR. The sample holds around 550,000 clones; approximately 95% are singletons and the top ten take approximately 0.11%. V usage is TRBV11-2 and J usage is TRBJ1-5; 7 bases match TRBD1. Sequencing was performed on naive CD8+ T cells sorted from blood. This sequence originates from a woman aged 25 to 39 in good health. The CDR3 DNA follows: TGTGCCAGCAGCTTAGGGCAGGGGGGGGTATACCAGCCCCAGCATTTT. It specifies CASSLGQGGVYQPQHF.